This TCR beta chain derives from a study of CD8 T cells in ankylosing spondylitis. The study, taken as a whole, reports: A CD8+ phenotype characterized the disease-linked clones, which were relatively rare in peripheral blood. Blood of patients with ankylosing spondylitis appeared to be characterized by a TCR beta motif of several highly homologous variants. Reports of some motif variants in reactive arthritis synovial fluid and blood predate this one.

The CDR3 runs 16 residues. Per the germline V gene, CDR1 is LGHNA and CDR2 is YNFKEQ. The J segment lost 4 bases and the V segment lost 1 base, leaving 7 bases of the junction unmatched. Concerning this clonotype itself: Its antigen remains unidentified.

Using quantitative 5'-RACE with molecular barcodes, the authors made TCR beta libraries. From the 5' RACE reads, TCRdb called clonotypes with MiXCR, one entry per CDR3 protein. The profile shows over 700,000 distinct CDR3 sequences, 19% of them singletons. Sequencing used blood, either unsorted or a sorted T cell fraction (not recorded which). The TCR comes from a male donor with ankylosing spondylitis. This sequence joins TRBV4-2 and TRBJ2-5, with TRBD2 matching 9 bases. This CDR3 is CASSQVIAGVLETQYF. The CDR3 nucleotides are TGTGCCAGCAGCCAAGTGATAGCGGGAGTTTTAGAGACCCAGTACTTC.